This T cell receptor beta chain is from a study of T cell repertoires in cytomegalovirus infection. Only a few counts were recorded for this clonotype. Its antigen is still unknown. Germline V CDR1 and CDR2: DFQATT, SNEGSKA (reference sequence). This CDR3 has 13 amino acids. V shed 5 bases and J shed 5 bases, with 15 bases lying between them. MiXCR, run by TCRdb on the reads, gives a single entry per CDR3 protein. There are 900,000 to 950,000 distinct CDR3 sequences in the sample; approximately 31% occur only once, and roughly 13% lies in the top ten. V and J are TRBV20-1 and TRBJ1-1; D is ambiguous. The clonotype was recovered from a human donor in good health (CMV status not recorded). Some clones in this sample may be carry-over from other donors' samples. Specimen: cultured CD8+ T cells from PBMCs, collected from culture after CMV antigen stimulation. As DNA, the CDR3 is TGCAGTGCTGCGGGCCTCTTGTATACTGAAGCTTTCTTT. This codes for CSAAGLLYTEAFF.